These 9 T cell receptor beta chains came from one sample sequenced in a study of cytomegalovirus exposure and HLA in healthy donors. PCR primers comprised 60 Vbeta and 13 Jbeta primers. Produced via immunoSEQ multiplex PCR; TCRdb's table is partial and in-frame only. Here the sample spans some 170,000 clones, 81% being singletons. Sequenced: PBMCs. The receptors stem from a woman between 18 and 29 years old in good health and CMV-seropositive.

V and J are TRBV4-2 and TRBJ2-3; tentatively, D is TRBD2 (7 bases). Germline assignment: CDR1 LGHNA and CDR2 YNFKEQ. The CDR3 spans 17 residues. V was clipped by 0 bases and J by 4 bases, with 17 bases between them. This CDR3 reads CASSQDLGQGRADTQYF. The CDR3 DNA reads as TGTGCCAGCAGCCAAGATCTGGGGCAGGGGAGGGCAGATACGCAGTATTTT.

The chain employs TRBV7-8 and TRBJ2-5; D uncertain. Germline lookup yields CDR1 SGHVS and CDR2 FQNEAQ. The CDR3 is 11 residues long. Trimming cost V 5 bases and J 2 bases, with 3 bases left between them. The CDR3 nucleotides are TGTGCCAGCAGCCCGCAAGAGACCCAGTACTTC. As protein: CASSPQETQYF.

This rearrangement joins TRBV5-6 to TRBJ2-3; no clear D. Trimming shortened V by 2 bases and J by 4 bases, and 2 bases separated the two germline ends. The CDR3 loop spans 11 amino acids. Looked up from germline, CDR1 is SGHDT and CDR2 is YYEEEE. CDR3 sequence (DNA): TGTGCCAGCAGCTTCGCAGATACGCAGTATTTT. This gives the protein CASSFADTQYF.

As DNA, the CDR3 is TGTGCCACCCGAACCTGGGGGCCAAGGTCGGGCTACACCTTC. Translation: CATRTWGPRSGYTF. V gene TRBV27 combines with J gene TRBJ1-2; perhaps TRBD1 as D (6 bases). Germline V gene lookup returns CDR1 MNHEY and CDR2 SMNVEV (reference sequence). V lost 10 bases and J lost 8, with 23 bases in between. CDR3 size: 14 residues.

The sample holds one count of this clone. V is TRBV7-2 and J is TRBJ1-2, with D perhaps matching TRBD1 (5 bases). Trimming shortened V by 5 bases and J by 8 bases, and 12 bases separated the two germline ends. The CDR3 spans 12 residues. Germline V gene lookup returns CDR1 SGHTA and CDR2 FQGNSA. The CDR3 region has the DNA TGTGCCAGCAGCGTATCCGCAGGGGGCTACACCTTC. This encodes CASSVSAGGYTF.

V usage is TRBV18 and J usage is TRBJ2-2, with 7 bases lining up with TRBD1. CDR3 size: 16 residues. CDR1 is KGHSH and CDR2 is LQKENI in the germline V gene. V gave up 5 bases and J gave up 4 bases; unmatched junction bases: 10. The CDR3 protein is CASSSSQGVGTGELFF. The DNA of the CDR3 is TGTGCCAGCTCATCCAGCCAGGGGGTAGGCACCGGGGAGCTGTTTTTT. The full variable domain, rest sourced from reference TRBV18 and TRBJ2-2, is NAGVMQNPRHLVRRRGQEARLRCSPMKGHSHVYWYRQLPEEGLKFMVYLQKENIIDESGMPKERFSAEFPKEGPSILRIQQVVRGDSAAYFCASSSSQGVGTGELFFGEGSRLTVL.

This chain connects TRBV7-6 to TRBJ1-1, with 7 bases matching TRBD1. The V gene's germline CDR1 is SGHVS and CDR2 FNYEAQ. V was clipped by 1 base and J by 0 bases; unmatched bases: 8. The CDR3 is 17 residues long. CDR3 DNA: TGTGCCAGCAGCTTAGGGGGGCCTACAGGGGTGAACACTGAAGCTTTCTTT. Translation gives CASSLGGPTGVNTEAFF. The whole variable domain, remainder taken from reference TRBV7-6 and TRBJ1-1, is GAGVSQSPRYKVTKRGQDVALRCDPISGHVSLYWYRQALGQGPEFLTYFNYEAQQDKSGLPNDRFSAERPEGSISTLTIQRTEQRDSAMYRCASSLGGPTGVNTEAFFGQGTRLTVV.

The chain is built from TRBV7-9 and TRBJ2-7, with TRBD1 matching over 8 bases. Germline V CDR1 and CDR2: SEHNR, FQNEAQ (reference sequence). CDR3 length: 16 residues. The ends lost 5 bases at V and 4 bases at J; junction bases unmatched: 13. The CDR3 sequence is CASSPGGQGEYYEQYF. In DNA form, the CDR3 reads TGTGCCAGCAGCCCCGGAGGACAGGGAGAATATTACGAGCAGTACTTC.

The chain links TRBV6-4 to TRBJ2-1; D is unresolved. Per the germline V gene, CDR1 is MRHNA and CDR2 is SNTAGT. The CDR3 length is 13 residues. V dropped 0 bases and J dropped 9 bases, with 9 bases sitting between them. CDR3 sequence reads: CASSDSLGGEQFF. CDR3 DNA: TGTGCCAGCAGTGACTCCCTCGGTGGTGAGCAGTTCTTC.